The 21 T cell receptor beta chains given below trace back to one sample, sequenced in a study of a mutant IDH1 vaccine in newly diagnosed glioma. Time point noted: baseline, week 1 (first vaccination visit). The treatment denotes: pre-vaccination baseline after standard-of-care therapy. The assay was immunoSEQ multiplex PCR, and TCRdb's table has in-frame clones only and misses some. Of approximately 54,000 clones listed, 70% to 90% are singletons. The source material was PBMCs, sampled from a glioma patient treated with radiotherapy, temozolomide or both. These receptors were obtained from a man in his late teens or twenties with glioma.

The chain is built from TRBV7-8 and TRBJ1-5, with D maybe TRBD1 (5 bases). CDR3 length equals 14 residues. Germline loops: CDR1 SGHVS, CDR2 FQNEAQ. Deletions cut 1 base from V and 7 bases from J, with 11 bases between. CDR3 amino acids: CASSLGGGGQPQHF. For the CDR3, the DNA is TGTGCCAGCAGCTTAGGGGGCGGAGGGCAGCCCCAGCATTTT.

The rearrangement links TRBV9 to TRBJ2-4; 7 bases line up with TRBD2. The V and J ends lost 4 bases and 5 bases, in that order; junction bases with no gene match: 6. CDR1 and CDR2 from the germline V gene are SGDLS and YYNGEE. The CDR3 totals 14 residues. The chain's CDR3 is CASSIAGRQNIQYF. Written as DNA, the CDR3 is TGTGCCAGCAGCATAGCGGGCCGTCAAAACATTCAGTACTTC.

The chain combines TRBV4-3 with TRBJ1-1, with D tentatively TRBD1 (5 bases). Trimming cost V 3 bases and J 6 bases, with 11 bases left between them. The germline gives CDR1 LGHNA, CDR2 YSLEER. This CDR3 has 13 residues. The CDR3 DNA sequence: TGCGCCAGCAGCCATGTCGGGACGGCTGAAGCTTTCTTT. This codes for CASSHVGTAEAFF.

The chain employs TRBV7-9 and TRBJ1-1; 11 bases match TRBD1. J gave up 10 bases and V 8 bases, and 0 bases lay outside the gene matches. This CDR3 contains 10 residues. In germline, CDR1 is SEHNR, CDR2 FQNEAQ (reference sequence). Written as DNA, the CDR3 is TGTGCCAGCGGGACAGGGGGAGCTTTCTTT. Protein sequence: CASGTGGAFF.

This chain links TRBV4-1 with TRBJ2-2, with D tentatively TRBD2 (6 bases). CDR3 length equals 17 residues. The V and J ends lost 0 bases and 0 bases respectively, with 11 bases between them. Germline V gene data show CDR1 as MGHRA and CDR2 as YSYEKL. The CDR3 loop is CASSQDIGEANTGELFF. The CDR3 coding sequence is TGCGCCAGCAGCCAAGATATCGGGGAGGCGAACACCGGGGAGCTGTTTTTT.

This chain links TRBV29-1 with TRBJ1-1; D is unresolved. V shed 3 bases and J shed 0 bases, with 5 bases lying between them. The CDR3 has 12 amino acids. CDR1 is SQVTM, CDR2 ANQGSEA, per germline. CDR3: CSVETLNTEAFF. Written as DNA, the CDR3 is TGCAGCGTTGAGACACTGAACACTGAAGCTTTCTTT.

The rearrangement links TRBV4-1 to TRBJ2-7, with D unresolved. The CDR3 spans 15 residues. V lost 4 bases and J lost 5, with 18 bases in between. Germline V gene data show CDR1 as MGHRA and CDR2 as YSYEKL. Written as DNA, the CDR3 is TGCGCCAGCAGCCCCCTCGACGGCCTCGACGACGAGCAGTACTTC. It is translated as CASSPLDGLDDEQYF.

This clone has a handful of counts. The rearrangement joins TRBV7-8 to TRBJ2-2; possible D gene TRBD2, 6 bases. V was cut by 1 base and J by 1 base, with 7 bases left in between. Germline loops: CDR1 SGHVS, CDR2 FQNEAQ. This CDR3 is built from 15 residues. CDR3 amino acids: CASSLVGGNTGELFF. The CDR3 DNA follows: TGTGCCAGCAGCTTAGTGGGGGGGAACACCGGGGAGCTGTTTTTT.

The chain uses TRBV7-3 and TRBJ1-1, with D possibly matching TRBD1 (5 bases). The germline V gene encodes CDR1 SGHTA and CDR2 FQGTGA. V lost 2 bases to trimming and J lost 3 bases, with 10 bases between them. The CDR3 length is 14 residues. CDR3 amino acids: CASSLSGADTEAFF. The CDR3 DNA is TGTGCCAGCAGCTTATCTGGGGCGGACACTGAAGCTTTCTTT.

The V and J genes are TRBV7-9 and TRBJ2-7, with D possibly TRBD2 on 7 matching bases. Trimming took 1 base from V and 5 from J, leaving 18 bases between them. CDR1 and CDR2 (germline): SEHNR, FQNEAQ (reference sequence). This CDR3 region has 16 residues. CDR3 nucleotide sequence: TGTGCCAGCAGCTTAGAAAAAAGGGGGAGGGTCCACGAGCAGTACTTC. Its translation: CASSLEKRGRVHEQYF. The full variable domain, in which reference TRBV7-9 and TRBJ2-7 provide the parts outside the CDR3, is DTGVSQNPRHKITKRGQNVTFRCDPISEHNRLYWYRQTLGQGPEFLTYFQNEAQLEKSRLLSDRFSAERPKGSFSTLEIQRTEQGDSAMYLCASSLEKRGRVHEQYFGPGTRLTVT.

The CDR3: CASSYGMENGYTF. DNA for the CDR3: TGTGCCAGCAGTTACGGGATGGAGAATGGCTACACCTTC. The chain uses TRBV6-5 and TRBJ1-2; D gene unclear. With 2 bases removed from V and 6 bases from J, the gap between germline ends came to 10 bases. The germline V gene encodes CDR1 MNHEY and CDR2 SVGAGI. The CDR3 spans 13 residues.

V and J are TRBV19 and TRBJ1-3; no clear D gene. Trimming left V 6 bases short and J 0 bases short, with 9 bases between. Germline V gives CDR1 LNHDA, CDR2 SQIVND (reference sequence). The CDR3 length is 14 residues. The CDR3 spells CASRDISSGNTIYF. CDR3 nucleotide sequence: TGTGCCAGTAGAGATATAAGCTCTGGAAACACCATATATTTT. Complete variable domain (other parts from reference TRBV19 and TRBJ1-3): DGGITQSPKYLFRKEGQNVTLSCEQNLNHDAMYWYRQDPGQGLRLIYYSQIVNDFQKGDIAEGYSVSREKKESFPLTVTSAQKNPTAFYLCASRDISSGNTIYFGEGSWLTVV.

The CDR3 loop is CASSINWDRYEQYF. The CDR3 nucleotides are TGTGCCAGTAGTATAAACTGGGATAGGTACGAGCAGTACTTC. The rearrangement uses TRBV19 and TRBJ2-7, with D unresolved. V was trimmed by 2 bases and J by 4 bases, leaving 12 bases between them. There are 14 residues in the CDR3. The germline gives CDR1 LNHDA, CDR2 SQIVND (reference sequence).

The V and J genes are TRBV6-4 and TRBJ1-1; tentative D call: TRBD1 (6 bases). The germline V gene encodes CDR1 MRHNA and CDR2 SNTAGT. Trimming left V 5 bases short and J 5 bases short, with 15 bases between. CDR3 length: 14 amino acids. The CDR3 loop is CASSSEGRGTEAFF. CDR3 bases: TGTGCCAGCAGTAGTGAGGGGAGGGGGACTGAAGCTTTCTTT.

CDR3 nucleotides: TGTGCCAGCAGCTCACGGGGTAGCAATCAGCCCCAGCATTTT. Translation: CASSSRGSNQPQHF. This chain uses TRBV7-8 with TRBJ1-5; D remains unclear. Germline V CDR1 and CDR2: SGHVS, FQNEAQ. Trimming left V 4 bases short and J 0 bases short, with 7 bases between. This CDR3 spans 14 amino acids.

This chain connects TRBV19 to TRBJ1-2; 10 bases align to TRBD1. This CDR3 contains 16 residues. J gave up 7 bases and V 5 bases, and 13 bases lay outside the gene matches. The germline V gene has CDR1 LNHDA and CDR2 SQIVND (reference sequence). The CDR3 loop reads CASSYLSTGGATGYTF. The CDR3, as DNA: TGTGCCAGTAGTTACCTATCGACAGGGGGCGCAACTGGCTACACCTTC.

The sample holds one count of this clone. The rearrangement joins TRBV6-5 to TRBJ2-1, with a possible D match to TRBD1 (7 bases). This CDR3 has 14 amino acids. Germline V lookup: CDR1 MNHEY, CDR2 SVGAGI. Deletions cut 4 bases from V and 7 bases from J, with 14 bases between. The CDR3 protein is CASSWFRGENEQFF. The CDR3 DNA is TGTGCCAGCAGTTGGTTCAGGGGGGAAAATGAGCAGTTCTTC.

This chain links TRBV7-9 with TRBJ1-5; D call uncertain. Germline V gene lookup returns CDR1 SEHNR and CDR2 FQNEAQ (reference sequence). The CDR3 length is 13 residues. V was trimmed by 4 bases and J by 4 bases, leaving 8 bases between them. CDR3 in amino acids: CASSSMGNQPQHF. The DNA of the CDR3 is TGTGCCAGCAGCTCCATGGGTAATCAGCCCCAGCATTTT.

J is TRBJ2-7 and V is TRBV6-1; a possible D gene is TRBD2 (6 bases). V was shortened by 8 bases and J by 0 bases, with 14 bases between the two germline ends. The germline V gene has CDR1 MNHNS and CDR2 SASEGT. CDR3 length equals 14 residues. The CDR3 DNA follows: TGTGCCAGCGGGGGGAACAGGCGCTCCTACGAGCAGTACTTC. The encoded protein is CASGGNRRSYEQYF.

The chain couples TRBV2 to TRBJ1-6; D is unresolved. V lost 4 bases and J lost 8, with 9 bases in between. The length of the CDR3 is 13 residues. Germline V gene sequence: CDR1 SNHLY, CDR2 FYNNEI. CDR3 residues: CASSAGLYSPLHF. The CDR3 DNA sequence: TGTGCCAGCAGTGCCGGATTGTATTCACCCCTCCACTTT. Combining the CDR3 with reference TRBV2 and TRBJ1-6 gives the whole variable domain EPEVTQTPSHQVTQMGQEVILRCVPISNHLYFYWYRQILGQKVEFLVSFYNNEISEKSEIFDDQFSVERPDGSNFTLKIRSTKLEDSAMYFCASSAGLYSPLHFGNGTRLTVT.

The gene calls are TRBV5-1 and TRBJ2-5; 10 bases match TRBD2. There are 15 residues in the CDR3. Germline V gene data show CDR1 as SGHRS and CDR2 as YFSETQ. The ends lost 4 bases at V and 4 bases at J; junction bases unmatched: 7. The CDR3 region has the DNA TGCGCCAGCAGCGCACTAGCGGGATCAAGAGAGACCCAGTACTTC. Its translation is CASSALAGSRETQYF.